This T cell receptor (beta chain) is from a study of blood T cell repertoires in COVID-19. At the level of the study: Samples of COVID-19 (acute and convalescent) were obtained from the United States, Italy and Spain. T cells, B-cell-depleted T cells, or PBMCs supplied cDNA or gDNA.

Method: immunoSEQ multiplex PCR; TCRdb's copy keeps in-frame clones and lacks some. The sample lists approximately 200,000 clones; 80% to 90% were seen once. The participants were between about 18 and 90 years old and came from some 23 US areas. Each recovered donor of Cohort 3 presented with two negative PCRs, clearance, or symptom resolution. The specimen sequenced was PBMCs or T cells enriched from blood (not recorded which). The sequence derives from a man between 35 and 55 years old who had recovered from COVID-19.

The CDR3 coding sequence is TGCGCCAGCAGCCAAAGATTACAGGGCGAGGCTGACAATCAGCCCCAGCATTTT. This codes for CASSQRLQGEADNQPQHF. The chain joins TRBV4-1 to TRBJ1-5; tentative D call: TRBD1 (6 bases). The CDR3 is 18 residues long. The germline CDR1 and CDR2 sequences are MGHRA and YSYEKL. Trimming removed 2 bases from V and 3 bases from J, with 20 bases in between.